Listed below are T cell receptor beta chains from one sample, sequenced in a study of T cells in Graves' hyperthyroidism and ophthalmopathy. One entry per CDR3 protein results from TCRdb running MiXCR on the multiplex PCR reads. Altogether some 800,000 distinct CDR3 sequences are present, roughly 40% being singletons, with the ten largest covering approximately 10%. What was sequenced was blood. Receptors originate from a man between 18 and 29 years old with Graves' hyperthyroidism. Each CDR3 is given with its conserved first and last residue. The D gene is left open where the match is weak. Clone size is given for some rows only: seen once, a few or many times, or a class if the clone is expanded.

v_gene	j_gene	d_gene	len	abundance	CDR3aa	CDR3nt
TRBV29-1	TRBJ2-5	TRBD2	13	once	CSFGTTQQETQYF	TGCAGCTTTGGGACTACTCAACAAGAGACCCAGTACTTC
TRBV20-1	TRBJ2-2	NA	14	NA	CSARRGPYTGELFF	TGCAGTGCTAGACGAGGGCCTTACACCGGGGAGCTGTTTTTT
TRBV20-1	TRBJ2-7	NA	14	many	CSARDTRQAYEQYF	TGCAGTGCTAGAGATACGAGACAGGCATACGAGCAGTACTTC
TRBV7-9	TRBJ2-5	NA	16	once	CASSQGIGGSGETQYF	TGCGCCAGCAGCCAAGGGATAGGGGGGTCTGGGGAGACCCAGTACTTC
TRBV7-2	TRBJ1-2	NA	14	many	CASSLDGRNYGYTF	TGTGCCAGCAGCTTAGATGGGCGTAACTATGGCTACACCTTC
TRBV15	TRBJ2-2	NA	16	many	CATSRVPLRETGELFF	TGTGCCACCAGCAGAGTCCCTCTCAGGGAAACCGGGGAGCTGTTTTTT
TRBV7-6	TRBJ1-1	TRBD1	14	few	CASSWGTGGTEAFF	TGTGCCAGCAGCTGGGGGACAGGGGGCACTGAAGCTTTCTTT
TRBV5-1	TRBJ2-7	NA	13	few	CASNDGLAYEQYF	TGCGCCAGCAACGACGGTTTAGCCTACGAGCAGTACTTC
TRBV5-1	TRBJ2-6	NA	15	NA	CASSSRPSGANVLTF	TGCGCCAGCAGCTCAAGGCCCTCTGGGGCCAACGTCCTGACTTTC
TRBV7-9	TRBJ1-6	NA	15	NA	CASSFNNRALSPLHF	TGTGCCAGCAGCTTCAATAACAGGGCTCTTTCACCCCTCCACTTT
TRBV7-6	TRBJ2-2	NA	15	few	CASSWSRPNTGELFF	TGTGCCAGCAGCTGGTCTAGGCCAAACACCGGGGAGCTGTTTTTT
TRBV6-1	TRBJ1-2	NA	15	NA	CASSFAGAGLSGYTF	TGTGCCAGCAGCTTCGCAGGGGCTGGTCTAAGTGGCTACACCTTC
TRBV5-1	TRBJ1-1	TRBD1	14	many	CASSLEGGGTEAFF	TGTGCCAGCAGCTTAGAAGGGGGCGGCACTGAAGCTTTCTTT
TRBV6-5	TRBJ1-5	NA	13	few	CASRLQGDQPQHF	TGTGCCAGCAGACTCCAGGGTGATCAGCCCCAGCATTTT
TRBV7-9	TRBJ2-7	TRBD2	16	NA	CASSLELVGRDYEQYF	TGTGCCAGCAGCTTAGAGCTAGTGGGGAGGGACTACGAGCAGTACTTC
TRBV7-9	TRBJ1-1	NA	13	NA	CASSLRVYTEAFF	TGTGCCAGCAGCTTGAGGGTATACACTGAAGCTTTCTTT
TRBV12-5	TRBJ1-1	NA	13	few	CASGGGMNTEAFF	TGTGCTAGTGGGGGTGGGATGAACACTGAAGCTTTCTTT
TRBV6-1	TRBJ1-2	NA	17	NA	CASSRGQGAGALYGYTF	TGTGCCAGCAGTCGGGGTCAGGGCGCCGGCGCCCTATATGGCTACACCTTC
TRBV12-3/TRBV12-4	TRBJ2-7	NA	14	NA	CASTPGSATYEQYF	TGTGCCAGCACGCCGGGCAGTGCTACCTACGAGCAGTACTTC
TRBV2	TRBJ1-6	NA	14	few	CASRGRIYNSPLHF	TGTGCCAGCAGGGGGAGGATTTATAATTCACCCCTCCACTTT
TRBV5-6	TRBJ1-6	NA	15	many	CASSLVRAGHRFLHF	TGTGCCAGCAGCTTGGTACGGGCAGGGCATCGGTTCCTCCACTTT
TRBV12-3/TRBV12-4	TRBJ1-5	TRBD1	15	NA	CASSLWDSPNQPQHF	TGTGCCAGCAGTTTATGGGACAGCCCAAATCAGCCCCAGCATTTT
TRBV20-1	TRBJ1-1	NA	12	NA	CSLVGEGTEAFF	TGCAGCTTAGTTGGGGAGGGCACTGAAGCTTTCTTT
TRBV10-1	TRBJ2-5	NA	13	many	CASSPDIQETQYF	TGCGCCAGCAGCCCGGACATCCAAGAGACCCAGTACTTC
TRBV29-1	TRBJ1-1	NA	12	NA	CSVRRYGMGAFF	TGCAGCGTGAGAAGATATGGGATGGGAGCTTTCTTT
TRBV15	TRBJ2-4	NA	15	NA	CATGEGGAAGDIQYF	TGTGCCACCGGAGAAGGGGGGGCGGCGGGCGACATTCAGTACTTC
TRBV19	TRBJ1-1	NA	14	many	CASSIRDLTTEAFF	TGTGCCAGTAGTATTAGGGATTTGACCACTGAAGCTTTCTTT
TRBV29-1	TRBJ1-1	NA	12	many	CSGGGPYTEAFF	TGCAGCGGTGGGGGGCCATACACTGAAGCTTTCTTT
TRBV20-1	TRBJ2-5	NA	14	many	CSARKASRQETQYF	TGCAGTGCTAGGAAGGCTAGCCGACAAGAGACCCAGTACTTC
TRBV20-1	TRBJ2-7	NA	13	NA	CSAIRASEHEQYF	TGCAGTGCTATCCGGGCCTCAGAGCACGAGCAGTACTTC
TRBV7-2	TRBJ1-3	NA	14	many	CASSFTKMGDTIYF	TGTGCCAGCAGCTTTACCAAGATGGGGGACACCATATATTTT
TRBV7-3	TRBJ2-7	NA	14	NA	CASSPHTDWLGWYF	TGTGCCAGCAGTCCCCACACGGACTGGTTGGGGTGGTACTTC
TRBV2	TRBJ2-7	TRBD1	12	few	CATATGEDEQYF	TGTGCCACCGCGACAGGGGAAGACGAGCAGTACTTC
TRBV5-1	TRBJ2-2	TRBD2	16	NA	CASSPGWDYSTGELFF	TGCGCCAGCAGCCCGGGATGGGACTATTCCACCGGGGAGCTGTTTTTT
TRBV2	TRBJ2-5	NA	12	many	CASSGSEETQYF	TGTGCCAGCAGTGGCTCCGAAGAGACCCAGTACTTC
TRBV13	TRBJ1-6	NA	15	NA	CPSSAGSSYNSPLHF	TGTCCCAGCAGCGCCGGGAGCTCCTATAATTCACCCCTCCACTTT
TRBV20-1	TRBJ2-5	TRBD2	13	many	CSARVAGSETQYF	TGCAGTGCTAGAGTAGCGGGAAGTGAGACCCAGTACTTC
TRBV15	TRBJ2-7	TRBD1	16	NA	CATSRARQGLSYEQYF	TGTGCCACCAGCAGAGCCCGACAGGGCCTCTCCTACGAGCAGTACTTC
TRBV29-1	TRBJ1-4	NA	14	NA	CSVEGGRTNEKLFF	TGCAGCGTTGAGGGAGGACGGACTAATGAAAAACTGTTTTTT
TRBV12-3/TRBV12-4	TRBJ1-6	TRBD1	14	few	CASRPGQFNSPLHF	TGTGCCAGCAGACCGGGACAGTTTAATTCACCCCTCCACTTT
TRBV7-2	TRBJ2-7	NA	14	many	CASDDGLGRREQYF	TGTGCCAGCGATGACGGGTTGGGCAGACGCGAGCAGTACTTC
TRBV7-8	TRBJ1-2	NA	13	NA	CASGQGLLLGYTF	TGCGCCAGCGGCCAAGGTTTACTTCTTGGCTACACCTTC
TRBV29-1	TRBJ2-6	NA	12	NA	CSVRTGANVLTF	TGCAGCGTCCGGACAGGGGCCAACGTCCTGACTTTC
TRBV19	TRBJ1-5	TRBD1	14	many	CASSMDRVNQPQHF	TGTGCCAGTAGTATGGACAGGGTTAATCAGCCCCAGCATTTT
TRBV25-1	TRBJ1-3	NA	14	many	CASSGYGEGNTIYF	TGTGCCAGCAGTGGTTACGGGGAGGGAAACACCATATATTTT
TRBV2	TRBJ2-7	TRBD1	14	few	CASSDSDRVYEQYF	TGTGCCAGCAGTGATAGTGACAGGGTTTACGAGCAGTACTTC
TRBV5-1	TRBJ1-1	TRBD1	11	NA	CASNDRGKAFF	TGCGCCAGCAACGACAGGGGGAAAGCTTTCTTT